A single sample gave rise to the 14 T cell receptor beta chains below, sequenced in a study of blood T cell repertoires in COVID-19. Sequencing used immunoSEQ multiplex PCR; TCRdb keeps in-frame clones, though not all of them. The table lists 57,000 or so clones, around four fifths of them singletons. The source material was peripheral blood. Receptors originate from a man aged 65 to 79 with acute or convalescent COVID-19.

This chain links TRBV19 with TRBJ2-5; TRBD2 matches 8 bases. CDR1 and CDR2 (germline): LNHDA, SQIVND (reference sequence). The trim removed 5 bases at V and 4 bases at J, leaving 0 bases unmatched. The CDR3 totals 12 residues. The CDR3 DNA reads TGTGCCAGTAGTGCGGGGGGAGAGACCCAGTACTTC. Its protein product is CASSAGGETQYF.

The chain recombines TRBV28 with TRBJ2-7; maybe TRBD2 (7 bases). The CDR3 spans 13 residues. From germline, CDR1 is MDHEN and CDR2 SYDVKM. V lost 6 bases, J lost 3 bases, and 12 bases lay in between. CDR3 sequence: CASRAGHHYEQYF. The CDR3 DNA reads as TGTGCCAGCAGAGCGGGACATCACTACGAGCAGTACTTC.

The chain carries TRBV5-1 and TRBJ2-3; 12 bases map to TRBD2. This CDR3 is built from 17 residues. Germline CDR1 reads SGHRS; CDR2 reads YFSETQ. Trimming removed 4 bases from V and 3 bases from J; junction bases left unmatched: 9. CDR3: CASSLRETSGGTDTQYF. The CDR3 coding sequence is TGCGCCAGCAGCCTACGAGAGACTAGCGGGGGAACAGATACGCAGTATTTT.

The rearrangement links TRBV24-1 to TRBJ2-3; 12 nucleotides match TRBD2. The CDR3 contains 16 residues. Germline values: CDR1 KGHDR, CDR2 SFDVKD. Losses at the gene ends were 4 bases for V and 5 bases for J; bases not matched to a gene: 6. The CDR3 protein is CATSDSSGGVRDTQYF. The CDR3 nucleotides read TGTGCCACCAGTGACTCTAGCGGGGGGGTGAGAGATACGCAGTATTTT.

This clone occurred once. V usage is TRBV9 and J usage is TRBJ1-1; D is perhaps TRBD1 (6 bases). This CDR3 is 16 amino acids long. Trimming cost V 3 bases and J 4 bases, with 19 bases left between them. Germline lookup yields CDR1 SGDLS and CDR2 YYNGEE. CDR3 loop: CASSEQGELVPTEAFF. As DNA, the CDR3 is TGTGCCAGCAGCGAACAGGGAGAGTTGGTCCCCACTGAAGCTTTCTTT.

This rearrangement joins TRBV6-5 to TRBJ1-1; maybe TRBD1 (6 bases). The ends were cut back, 6 bases at V and 5 bases at J, with 10 bases in the middle. This CDR3 contains 12 residues. CDR1 MNHEY and CDR2 SVGAGI come from the germline V gene. In DNA form, the CDR3 reads TGTGCCAGCAGGCAGGGGTTTACTGAAGCTTTCTTT. Translated, it gives CASRQGFTEAFF.

The chain joins TRBV5-4 to TRBJ1-5; 10 bases agree with TRBD1. Germline CDR1 reads SGHNT; CDR2 reads YYREEE (reference sequence). V lost 4 bases, J lost 5 bases, and 6 bases stayed unmatched. The CDR3 covers 15 residues. The CDR3 nucleotides are TGTGCCAGCAGCCAGACAGGGGGCGCAGATCAGCCCCAGCATTTT. It encodes CASSQTGGADQPQHF.

The J gene is TRBJ1-5, the V gene TRBV9, with 7 positions matching TRBD1. Trimming took 4 bases from V and 4 from J; bases not matched to a gene: 5. This CDR3 is 14 amino acids long. The germline gives CDR1 SGDLS, CDR2 YYNGEE. DNA for the CDR3: TGTGCCAGCAGCTCAGGGGGGCCTAATCAGCCCCAGCATTTT. This gives the protein CASSSGGPNQPQHF.

V is TRBV7-9 and J is TRBJ1-2, with 9 nucleotides matching TRBD1. The germline gives CDR1 SEHNR, CDR2 FQNEAQ (reference sequence). The trim removed 5 bases at V and 3 bases at J, leaving 1 base unmatched. The CDR3 has 13 amino acids. CDR3 DNA: TGTGCCAGCAGCCGGACAGGGGACTATGGCTACACCTTC. As protein: CASSRTGDYGYTF. The full variable domain, with the rest looked up from reference TRBV7-9 and TRBJ1-2, is DTGVSQNPRHKITKRGQNVTFRCDPISEHNRLYWYRQTLGQGPEFLTYFQNEAQLEKSRLLSDRFSAERPKGSFSTLEIQRTEQGDSAMYLCASSRTGDYGYTFGSGTRLTVV.

This clone showed up just once. The rearrangement links TRBV5-5 to TRBJ1-2; TRBD1 agrees at 7 bases. Unmatched junction bases numbered 7, after V lost 3 bases and J lost 5 bases. Germline V gene lookup returns CDR1 SGHKS and CDR2 YYEKEE (reference sequence). CDR3 size: 14 residues. The CDR3 sequence is CASSSRQGSYGYTF. The CDR3 DNA follows: TGTGCCAGCAGCTCCCGACAGGGCTCTTATGGCTACACCTTC.

J is TRBJ2-5 and V is TRBV11-2; possibly TRBD2 for D (6 bases). The CDR3 is 16 residues long. V lost 4 bases and J 4 bases, leaving 19 bases between the germline ends. The germline gives CDR1 SGHAT, CDR2 FQNNGV. The chain's CDR3 is CASSSPPGARGETQYF. DNA for the CDR3: TGTGCCAGCAGCTCCCCCCCCGGGGCGCGGGGAGAGACCCAGTACTTC.

V gene TRBV19 combines with J gene TRBJ1-2; D gene uncertain. Germline values: CDR1 LNHDA, CDR2 SQIVND (reference sequence). The CDR3 has 15 amino acids. Between the trimmed V and J ends, which lost 1 base and 4 bases, there was a span of 13 bases. The CDR3 loop is CASSIAPTEFYGYTF. The CDR3 nucleotides are TGTGCCAGTAGTATAGCCCCCACAGAGTTCTATGGCTACACCTTC.

DNA of the CDR3: TGTGCCAGTAGTATGAGCCCCTACGGGACTAGCGGGGGCTACAATGAGCAGTTCTTC. It is translated as CASSMSPYGTSGGYNEQFF. The gene calls are TRBV19 and TRBJ2-1; 14 nucleotides align to TRBD2. The CDR3 sequence is 19 residues long. The J segment lost 3 bases and the V segment lost 3 bases, leaving 10 bases of the junction unmatched. Germline V gene sequence: CDR1 LNHDA, CDR2 SQIVND (reference sequence).

The chain combines TRBV6-2 or TRBV6-3 with TRBJ1-1; no clear D gene. This CDR3 comprises 15 residues. Germline CDR1 reads MNHEY; CDR2 reads SVGEGT. V was clipped by 7 bases and J by 1 base, with 16 bases between them. As DNA, the CDR3 is TGTGCCAGCATCCCAGACAACTCAGAGAACACTGAAGCTTTCTTT. This gives the protein CASIPDNSENTEAFF.